One sample yielded the 22 T cell receptor beta chains listed below, sequenced in a study of response to subunit inactivated influenza vaccine. TCRdb passed the RT-PCR reads through MiXCR, listing each CDR3 protein once. The table has hundreds of thousands of distinct CDR3 sequences, 6% to 9% seen once; the top ten hold 13%. The sequencing used PBMCs from blood, collected around 25 months after vaccination. The receptor source for this set is a man between 50 and 69 years old who received an inactivated influenza vaccine.

This clonotype was seen a handful of times. The chain combines TRBV27 with TRBJ2-5; 7 nucleotides line up with TRBD1. The J segment lost 4 bases and the V segment lost 5 bases, leaving 1 base of the junction unmatched. This CDR3 is built from 12 residues. Per germline, CDR1 MNHEY and CDR2 SMNVEV (reference sequence). CDR3 amino acids: CASSRQGETQYF. In nucleotides, the CDR3 is TGTGCCAGCAGTCGACAGGGAGAGACCCAGTACTTC.

This chain joins TRBV5-5 and TRBJ2-1; D perhaps matches TRBD2 (7 bases). V lost 4 bases and J lost 3, with 20 bases in between. The CDR3 contains 17 residues. CDR1 and CDR2 from the germline V gene are SGHKS and YYEKEE (reference sequence). CDR3 DNA sequence: TGTGCCAGCAGCCCTCGGAGGGGCGGGGGACACTACAATGAGCAGTTCTTC. Encoded protein: CASSPRRGGGHYNEQFF.

At least ten counts were recorded for this clonotype. The DNA for the CDR3 is TGCGCCAGCAGCCAAGAGGCGGGCAATGAGCAGTTCTTC. Its translation is CASSQEAGNEQFF. V gene TRBV4-3 combines with J gene TRBJ2-1; D possibly corresponds to TRBD2 (5 bases). This CDR3 is 13 amino acids long. V lost 0 bases to trimming and J lost 6 bases, with 6 bases between them. Germline CDR1 and CDR2: LGHNA and YSLEER.

This clonotype showed up just a few times. The V gene is TRBV29-1, the J gene TRBJ2-3, with D maybe TRBD1 (6 bases). CDR1 SQVTM and CDR2 ANQGSEA come from the germline V gene. The CDR3 runs 13 residues. The germline V and J ends were trimmed by 4 bases and 1 base, with 9 bases remaining between them. The CDR3 DNA reads TGCAGCGTTGGGTACAGGGGCACAGATACGCAGTATTTT. This codes for CSVGYRGTDTQYF.

This clonotype was observed a handful of times. The chain employs TRBV7-9 and TRBJ2-1; unclear D gene. This CDR3 contains 12 residues. Between the trimmed V and J ends, which lost 7 bases and 3 bases, there was a span of 7 bases. The germline V gene has CDR1 SEHNR and CDR2 FQNEAQ (reference sequence). CDR3 region: CASMNLYNEQFF. Here the CDR3 DNA reads TGTGCCAGCATGAATCTCTACAATGAGCAGTTCTTC.

This clonotype was counted ten times or more. The chain combines TRBV4-1 with TRBJ1-5; D might be TRBD1 (5 bases). The V gene lost 2 bases and the J gene lost 3 bases, with 8 bases spanning the gap. The CDR3 is 14 residues long. CDR1 MGHRA and CDR2 YSYEKL come from the germline V gene. The CDR3 bases are TGCGCCAGCAGCCAACGACAGAACAATCAGCCCCAGCATTTT. Translated, it gives CASSQRQNNQPQHF.

The chain uses TRBV11-2 and TRBJ2-7, with D perhaps given as TRBD1 or TRBD2 (5 bases each). CDR3 length: 14 amino acids. V was clipped by 1 base and J by 4 bases, with 11 bases between them. In germline, CDR1 is SGHAT, CDR2 FQNNGV. CDR3 loop: CASSLGDLIYEQYF. The DNA for the CDR3 is TGTGCCAGCAGCTTAGGGGACCTTATTTACGAGCAGTACTTC. Complete variable domain (other parts from reference TRBV11-2 and TRBJ2-7): EAGVAQSPRYKIIEKRQSVAFWCNPISGHATLYWYQQILGQGPKLLIQFQNNGVVDDSQLPKDRFSAERLKGVDSTLKIQPAKLEDSAVYLCASSLGDLIYEQYFGPGTRLTVT.

This clonotype was found many times. The V gene is TRBV12-3 or TRBV12-4, the J gene TRBJ1-6; no reliable D call. The V gene lost 6 bases and the J gene lost 10 bases, with 10 bases spanning the gap. The CDR3 length is 12 residues. CDR3 residues: CASRDWGSPLHF. The CDR3 DNA follows: TGTGCCAGCAGGGATTGGGGATCACCCCTCCACTTT.

This clonotype was seen repeatedly, ten times or more. The V gene is TRBV7-8, the J gene TRBJ2-5; D possibly uses TRBD1 or TRBD2 (5 bases each). Trimming took off 7 bases at V and 4 bases at J, with 13 bases between the two ends. Germline V lookup: CDR1 SGHVS, CDR2 FQNEAQ. The CDR3 consists of 13 residues. CDR3 residues: CASISGDAETQYF. The CDR3 DNA reads TGTGCCAGCATCTCCGGGGACGCAGAGACCCAGTACTTC. The full variable domain, its missing parts supplied by reference TRBV7-8 and TRBJ2-5, is GAGVSQSPRYKVAKRGQDVALRCDPISGHVSLFWYQQALGQGPEFLTYFQNEAQLDKSGLPSDRFFAERPEGSVSTLKIQRTQQEDSAVYLCASISGDAETQYFGPGTRLLVL.

The V and J genes are TRBV7-6 and TRBJ2-7, with D maybe TRBD2 (5 bases). Germline loops: CDR1 SGHVS, CDR2 FNYEAQ. V was pared by 4 bases and J by 1 base, with 11 bases between. The CDR3 has 14 amino acids. The CDR3 bases are TGTGCCAGCAGCTCTCAAAGAGGGTCCTACGAGCAGTACTTC. Translating it yields CASSSQRGSYEQYF.

CDR3 sequence (DNA): TGTGCCAGCCGGGACAGGCGCAATCAGCCCCAGCATTTT. Amino acids: CASRDRRNQPQHF. V is TRBV6-2 or TRBV6-3 and J is TRBJ1-5; 8 positions match TRBD1. V trimming: 8 bases; J trimming: 2 bases; junction bases outside the gene matches: 2. This CDR3 comprises 13 residues. Germline V CDR1 and CDR2: MNHEY, SVGEGT.

The table lists this clonotype with a few counts. This chain links TRBV11-2 with TRBJ1-4; D is possibly TRBD1 (5 bases). V shed 3 bases and J shed 5 bases, with 13 bases lying between them. This CDR3 comprises 15 residues. Germline CDR1 SGHAT, CDR2 FQNNGV. For the CDR3, the DNA is TGTGCCAGCAGCTTGGTAGGGGCTCGGAATGAAAAACTGTTTTTT. It codes for CASSLVGARNEKLFF.

This clonotype was observed a few times. This chain joins TRBV9 and TRBJ2-1, with TRBD2 identical over 13 bases. The V gene's germline CDR1 is SGDLS and CDR2 YYNGEE. J was trimmed by 4 bases and V by 2 bases; bases with no gene match: 6. The CDR3 runs to 17 residues. The CDR3 sequence is CASSVRTSGGPYNEQFF. In DNA, the CDR3 is TGTGCCAGCAGCGTGAGGACTAGCGGGGGTCCATACAATGAGCAGTTCTTC. The full variable domain, with the rest looked up from reference TRBV9 and TRBJ2-1, is DSGVTQTPKHLITATGQRVTLRCSPRSGDLSVYWYQQSLDQGLQFLIQYYNGEERAKGNILERFSAQQFPDLHSELNLSSLELGDSALYFCASSVRTSGGPYNEQFFGPGTRLTVL.

The chain is built from TRBV20-1 and TRBJ2-1; D is perhaps TRBD1 (6 bases). Germline-derived CDR1 and CDR2 are DFQATT and SNEGSKA (reference sequence). V dropped 2 bases and J dropped 5 bases, with 19 bases sitting between them. The CDR3 runs to 16 residues. CDR3 sequence: CSARRTYRETDNEQFF. CDR3 bases: TGCAGTGCTAGACGGACCTACAGGGAGACGGACAATGAGCAGTTCTTC.

V is TRBV4-3 and J is TRBJ1-2; TRBD1 agrees at 7 bases. CDR3 length equals 15 residues. The V and J ends lost 3 bases and 4 bases, in that order; junction bases with no gene match: 8. Per the germline V gene, CDR1 is LGHNA and CDR2 is YSLEER. The chain's CDR3 is CASSQGAGTAYGYTF. CDR3 in DNA: TGCGCCAGCAGCCAGGGGGCCGGGACAGCCTATGGCTACACCTTC.

This chain joins TRBV7-9 and TRBJ2-4; D gene unclear. V was pared by 6 bases and J by 1 base, with 7 bases between. This CDR3 comprises 13 residues. Looked up from germline, CDR1 is SEHNR and CDR2 is FQNEAQ (reference sequence). In DNA form, the CDR3 reads TGTGCCAGCAGAGGTCCGGCCAAAAACATTCAGTACTTC. It codes for CASRGPAKNIQYF.

This clonotype was picked up a small number of times. The chain joins TRBV11-2 to TRBJ2-3; the D call may be TRBD1 or TRBD2 (6 bases each). Germline V gene lookup returns CDR1 SGHAT and CDR2 FQNNGV. The V gene lost 5 bases and the J gene lost 5 bases, with 17 bases spanning the gap. The length of the CDR3 is 15 residues. CDR3 sequence: CASSPVPGAEDTQYF. CDR3 DNA: TGTGCCAGCAGCCCGGTCCCGGGGGCGGAAGATACGCAGTATTTT.

This clonotype was seen a handful of times. The rearrangement links TRBV12-3 or TRBV12-4 to TRBJ2-7, with 10 positions matching TRBD1. The CDR3 loop spans 15 amino acids. V was clipped by 6 bases and J by 5 bases; unmatched bases: 10. The CDR3 sequence: CASSHVGTGANEQYF. The CDR3 DNA reads as TGTGCCAGCAGCCACGTGGGGACAGGGGCAAACGAGCAGTACTTC.

This clonotype has more than one count but fewer than ten. The rearrangement links TRBV12-3 or TRBV12-4 to TRBJ2-3, with 7 bases lining up with TRBD1. This CDR3 spans 15 amino acids. The J segment lost 3 bases and the V segment lost 7 bases, leaving 10 bases of the junction unmatched. The CDR3 DNA follows: TGTGCCAGCACTAACAGGGGAATTCGGACAGATACGCAGTATTTT. Its translation: CASTNRGIRTDTQYF.

This chain connects TRBV6-1 to TRBJ1-2; no clear D gene. Germline V gives CDR1 MNHNS, CDR2 SASEGT. V lost 5 bases to trimming and J lost 4 bases, with 11 bases between them. The CDR3 consists of 13 residues. The CDR3 reads CASSTGSFYGYTF. In DNA, the CDR3 is TGTGCCAGCAGTACCGGGAGTTTCTATGGCTACACCTTC.

This rearrangement joins TRBV4-2 to TRBJ2-2; D is unresolved. Germline CDR1 LGHNA, CDR2 YNFKEQ. Trimming cost V 0 bases and J 0 bases, with 2 bases left between them. The CDR3 contains 14 residues. This CDR3 reads CASSQETNTGELFF. The CDR3 DNA sequence: TGTGCCAGCAGCCAAGAGACGAACACCGGGGAGCTGTTTTTT.

This clonotype was picked up a small number of times. The chain links TRBV6-5 to TRBJ2-5; no clear D. V gave up 0 bases and J gave up 2 bases, with 22 bases separating them. This CDR3 has 19 amino acids. Germline V gives CDR1 MNHEY, CDR2 SVGAGI. The CDR3 loop is CASSYSHLYSALPQETQYF. The CDR3 coding sequence is TGTGCCAGCAGTTACTCGCATCTATACAGCGCACTCCCTCAAGAGACCCAGTACTTC.